This TCR beta chain was documented in a study of blood T cell repertoires in COVID-19. As for the study in general: PBMCs, B-cell-depleted T cells, or T cells were the source of the cDNA or gDNA that made up the material.

This clone was counted only a few times. Germline V lookup: CDR1 SGHTA, CDR2 FQGNSA. The CDR3 loop spans 13 amino acids. Between the trimmed V and J ends, which lost 3 bases and 2 bases, there was a span of 7 bases. In the original workflow: Amplifying reference gene primers gave estimates of nucleated cell counts. Using immunoSEQ multiplex PCR, the repertoire was profiled, and TCRdb retains in-frame clones only, with some absent. The V and J calls and the clone size are those of that table, but D and trimming were determined from the DNA. Of approximately 220,000 clones in the sample, 80% to 85% were seen once.

The rearrangement links TRBV7-2 to TRBJ1-2; a weak D match, TRBD1 (5 bases). The clonotype comes from a woman aged 55-70 years with acute or convalescent COVID-19. The sequencing input was peripheral blood. In DNA, the CDR3 is TGTGCCAGCAGCTTGGGGGGGAACTATGGCTACACCTTC. Its translation: CASSLGGNYGYTF.